The entry below gives a single T cell receptor beta chain sequence along with its context. The antigen this receptor binds is unknown. Per-nucleotide qualities are absent, and no much larger clonotype sits a single base away. This sample is part of a study of cytomegalovirus exposure and HLA in healthy donors (dated by TCRdb to about 2017). Regarding the complete study: In an earlier analysis of roughly 590 of the donors, 276 Gb of sequence data and just under 120 million unique TCR beta sequences from roughly 190 million T cells were reported. Among 398 genotyped donors of the cohort, an average of about 240,000 unique TCR beta nucleotide sequences were sequenced per donor, around 20% of them non-productive. A later genetic analysis used genome-wide SNP genotypes for about 60% of the roughly 670 donors, treating that subset as a discovery cohort. The study was designed to test whether signatures of past pathogen exposure could be identified by cataloging public T cell receptors. The study combined high-throughput TCR immunosequencing, statistical association of individual TCRs with disease status, and machine learning to predict cytomegalovirus infection status. Both class I and class II loci were covered by HLA typing, at four-digit resolution. Rather than drawing on any new phenotypic data, the later analysis identified candidate immune exposures from TCR beta sequences and the way those sequences occurred across donors. A later analysis re-analyzed previously published TCR beta repertoires from roughly 600 donors and added high-resolution HLA genotyping to study TCR occurrence patterns. Besides the first cohort of roughly 640 subjects, a separate validation cohort made up of 95 to 150 different subjects was used. Because of strong linkage in the cohort, roughly five DR-DQ haplotypes were treated as single units for association and clustering. Typing coverage differed by locus: A, B, C, DRB1 and DQB1 were typed in roughly 629-630 donors, DQA1 in roughly 510, DPA1 in some 600, and DPB1 in 450 to 480. All discovery cohort repertoires had been generated on a single sequencing platform. An earlier analysis of several hundred of the donors applied high-throughput TCR beta sequencing to assess whether each TCR beta V gene segment acted as functional or pseudogenic. Alongside the repertoire data, information on donor age, sex, ethnicity and CMV serostatus was compiled. An early release that covered around 590 HLA-typed donors contained approximately 290 gigabases of sequencing data and around 85 million unique TCR sequences. The study profiled the T cell repertoires of under 850 subjects by immunosequencing and related them to cytomegalovirus serostatus. Of the roughly 430 genotyped donors, 65% to 90% fell in the genetic ancestry cluster associated with self-reported Caucasian donors. Results the study describes overall, beyond this receptor: In a later genetic analysis, a missense DCLRE1C variant was associated with V-gene and J-gene trimming of TCR beta chains, and the association was replicated in an independent cohort. According to a later analysis, parvovirus B19, influenza, CMV and Epstein-Barr virus appeared linked to several top co-occurrence clusters. The classifier was reported to diagnose cytomegalovirus status with high specificity and sensitivity in both the original cohort and the validation cohort. Assigning TCR associations to individual alleles was difficult when HLA alleles, especially DR and DQ, strongly co-occurred. A cluster of highly shared sequence variants was judged likely to be a technical artifact of the sequencing pipeline. A further reported finding was that TCR beta sequences accurately predicted the HLA-A and HLA-B alleles for most subjects in the first cohort. In a later analysis, HLA-associated TCR beta chains were found to be more clonally expanded and to have lower generation probabilities than equally common non-associated chains. Most TCR sequences were seen in very few donors, while some public TCRs were found in many individuals. A later analysis associated 15,000 to 20,000 TCR beta sequences with specific HLA alleles at a false discovery rate of 0.05. In a later genetic analysis, fewer N-insertions in productive TCRs were reported among donors in an Asian-associated ancestry cluster than the approximately 710-donor mean. The earlier analysis of 587 of the donors excluded about 16 rarely observed V segments, including chromosome 9 orphons, because counts were too low. Most CMV-associated TCR beta chains appeared to be HLA-restricted in a later analysis, and the HLA associations seemed to be driven largely by CMV exposure. Because HLA typing was missing for some donors at each locus, association tests included only the typed subset. According to the authors, the approach could potentially be generalized to other disease states and immunological phenotypes. The only immune exposure information available for the cohort was CMV serostatus. This cohort had only TCR beta chains sequenced, and the lack of alpha or paired-chain data limited which features could be detected. A later analysis found that TCR association rates varied across HLA loci, with DRB1 alleles showing the most associated TCRs and HLA-C alleles the fewest. Linkage disequilibrium might explain the correlated functional status among segregating V segments, but an unknown experimental factor could not be ruled out. A few of the identified cytomegalovirus-associated TCR beta chains were confirmed in vitro to be specific for cytomegalovirus antigens. Broadly in line with IMGT annotations, most TCR beta V segments showed up in productive rearrangements about 87% or about 30% of the time in an earlier analysis of several hundred of the donors. The study gave a list of some 150 TCR beta chains associated with cytomegalovirus. Presence/absence analyses assumed roughly uniform sequencing depth across donors, an assumption that may not hold.

The protocol used for the library was the immunoSEQ multiplex PCR assay. A mixture of 60 forward primers for TCR Vbeta segments and 13 reverse primers for TCR Jbeta segments was used in the multiplex PCR. The CDR3 region of rearranged TCR beta genes was amplified from genomic DNA with a multiplex PCR assay. The Illumina HiSeq System was used to sequence the amplified TCR beta libraries as 87-base-pair reads. In the original analysis: In a later analysis, roughly 80 million unique TCR beta chains were counted across the 666 repertoires, and around 10 million of these chains were shared by at least two donors. To remove PCR and sequencing errors, raw reads were error-corrected and collapsed into unique sequences using a nearest-neighbor algorithm that merged closely related sequences. Alignment of CDR3 sequences to IMGT reference sequences was used to assign V, D and J gene segments. For a sequence to be retained, at least a six-nucleotide match to both a V gene segment and a J gene segment was required. Rearrangements were called productive when the CDR3 lacked stop codons and stayed in frame with V and J; all others were non-productive. CDR3 was defined according to IMGT convention as the region running from the second conserved V-encoded cysteine to the conserved J-encoded phenylalanine. The earlier analysis of more than 450 of the donors excluded sequences that lacked an unambiguous match to a single V gene segment. In an earlier analysis of roughly 600 of the donors, a V segment was called functional when productive rearrangements were above 56.7%, and segregating when the standard deviation between donors exceeded 5%. A statistical classification framework was developed to diagnose cytomegalovirus status using the catalog of TCR beta chain sequences. In a later analysis, TCR nucleotide sequences were compared against IMGT/GENE-DB human TR gene sequences so that V and J genes could be assigned. A later analysis assigned CDR3 sequences and most-parsimonious VDJ recombination scenarios with the TCRdist pipeline. A later analysis defined each TCR beta chain by its CDR3 amino acid sequence plus V-gene family, and excluded reads lacking a unique V-gene family. As a way to deal with suspected cross-contamination and a sequencing artifact, a later analysis dropped roughly 620 nucleotide sequences that were highly shared and had low generation probability. In a later analysis, a clonal expansion index was calculated for each public chain from normalized within-repertoire ranks of inferred template counts. A later analysis computed generation probabilities with a VDJ recombination model fitted to out-of-frame rearrangements, and checked the results against IGoR. A later analysis scored TCR-TCR, TCR-HLA and TCR-CMV co-occurrence with hypergeometric tests, applying a repertoire-size bias correction to TCR pairs. False discovery rates were estimated in a later analysis by permuting HLA or CMV assignments 20 times. In a later analysis, co-occurring TCRs were grouped using DBSCAN, with TCRdist sequence similarity added in when clustering inside HLA-allele-positive subsets. Repertoires with fewer than 30,000 or more than 120,000 public chains were left out of co-occurrence clustering, as were five repertoires with anomalous nucleotide sharing. The table comes from immuneACCESS by way of TCRdb, which keeps in-frame sequences with V and J called. Part of the clones is missing from these tables; in studies checked, under half for an unresolved V gene and the rest for unknown reasons. For V, J and clone size, that table is used; D and trimming come from the DNA. The sample records some 190,000 clones, around 82% of which are singletons. Clones ranked in the top ten supply around 2% of the sample.

In total, 666 healthy bone marrow donors made up the cohort. Cohort members were all nominally healthy when sampled, although unrecorded immune exposures were likely present. The donor was CMV seronegative and was included in the group of a few hundred seronegative cohort members. Every donor gave a peripheral blood sample, and the peripheral blood mononuclear cells from that sample were used for TCR beta sequencing. Genomic DNA extraction from the blood cell samples was performed with the Qiagen DNeasy Blood Extraction Kit. The TCR sequence derives from a man aged 18 to 29 in good health and CMV-seronegative. The material sequenced was PBMCs.

The DNA reads TGCGCCAGCAGCCAAGAAAGGACAGTCTCAAATTCACCCCTCCACTTT. This encodes CASSQERTVSNSPLHF. This sequence uses TRBV4-3 and TRBJ1-6; a tentative D call is TRBD1 (6 bases match). The germline V gene yields LGHNA for CDR1 and YSLEER for CDR2. The CDR3 starts with the cysteine, ends with the phenylalanine, and has 16 residues. Only CDR3 DNA remains: 48 bases, in frame from the first base. V loses 0 bases, J loses 7 bases, and the germline ends lie 13 bases apart.